Here is one T cell receptor beta chain with its context. The antigen is unknown. Trimming took 7 bases from V and 5 from J; bases not matched to a gene: 4. The CDR3 extends over 13 amino acids. From germline, CDR1 is SNHLY and CDR2 FYNNEI. Convalescent patients tested SARS-CoV-2 PCR positive from March to December 2020, before Alpha, Beta and Delta emerged. The sample originates from a study of vaccination and CD4 T cells after COVID-19. Overall study results and limits: A nonsignificant rise from roughly 21 to 40 was seen in the median number of SARS-CoV-2-reactive clonotypes.

TCRdb reprocessed the PCR reads via MiXCR and lists one record per CDR3 protein. The sample carries around 20,000 distinct CDR3 sequences, approximately 57% recorded once. V usage is TRBV2 and J usage is TRBJ2-5, with 10 positions matching TRBD2. The receptor's source is a human donor who had recovered from COVID-19. The sample in question was CD4+ T cells from blood, obtained before SARS-CoV-2 vaccination. The CDR3 spells CASTSGSVETQYF. CDR3 sequence (DNA): TGTGCCAGCACTAGCGGGAGTGTTGAGACCCAGTACTTC.